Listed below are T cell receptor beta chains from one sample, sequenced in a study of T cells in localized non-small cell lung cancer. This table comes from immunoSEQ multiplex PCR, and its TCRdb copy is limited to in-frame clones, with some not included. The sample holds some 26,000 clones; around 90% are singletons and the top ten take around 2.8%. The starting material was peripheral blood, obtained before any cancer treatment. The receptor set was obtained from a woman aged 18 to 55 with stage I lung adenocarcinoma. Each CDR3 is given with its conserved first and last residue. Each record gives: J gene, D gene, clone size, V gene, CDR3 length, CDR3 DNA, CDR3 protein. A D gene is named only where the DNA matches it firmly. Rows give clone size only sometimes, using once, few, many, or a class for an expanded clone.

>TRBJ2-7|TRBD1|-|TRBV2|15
TGTGCCAGCAGTGATTCCGGGACAGGAGGGACGAAGCAGTACTTC
CASSDSGTGGTKQYF
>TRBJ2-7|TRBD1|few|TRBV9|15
TGTGCCAGCAGCCCCCTGGGGGACAGTCGTCACGAGCAGTACTTC
CASSPLGDSRHEQYF
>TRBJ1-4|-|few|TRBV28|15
TGTGCCAGCACCCACCAGGGAAACACTAGGGAAAAACTGTTTTTT
CASTHQGNTREKLFF
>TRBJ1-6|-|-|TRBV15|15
TGTGCCACCAGCAGGACGAGGGGGGTGGATTCACCCCTCCACTTT
CATSRTRGVDSPLHF
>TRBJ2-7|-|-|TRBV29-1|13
TGCAGCGTTGAAGTAGGAGACTCCTACGAGCAGTACTTC
CSVEVGDSYEQYF
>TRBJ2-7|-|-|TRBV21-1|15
TGTGCCAGCAGCAAACCACTAGCGGGAGGCTACGAGCAGTACTTC
CASSKPLAGGYEQYF
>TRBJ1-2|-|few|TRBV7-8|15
TGTGCCAGCAGCTTAGGAGTCAGACAGGACTATGGCTACACCTTC
CASSLGVRQDYGYTF
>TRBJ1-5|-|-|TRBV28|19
TGTGCCAGCAGTTTTAAAGCATCGAGAGTTAAGTATAGCAATCAGCCCCAGCATTTT
CASSFKASRVKYSNQPQHF
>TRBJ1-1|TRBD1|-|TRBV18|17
TGTGCCAGCTCACCACGGAGTATAGTACAGGGGGACACTGAAGCTTTCTTT
CASSPRSIVQGDTEAFF
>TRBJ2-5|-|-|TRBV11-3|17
TGTGCCAGCAGCTTAGGAGTGTGGCAGGGAAGACAGGAGACCCAGTACTTC
CASSLGVWQGRQETQYF
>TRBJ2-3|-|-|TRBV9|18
TGTGCCAGCAGCGCCCATATCGGGCGTCGTTCTAGCACAGATACGCAGTATTTT
CASSAHIGRRSSTDTQYF